This TCR beta chain was sequenced for a study of blood T cell repertoires in COVID-19. Study-wide context: In each case, the material was cDNA or gDNA derived from T cells, B-cell-depleted T cells, or PBMCs.

CDR1 is SQVTM and CDR2 is ANQGSEA in the germline V gene. The CDR3 totals 12 residues. V lost 7 bases, J lost 3 bases, and 12 bases lay in between. Original analysis: Reference gene primer amplification gave estimated nucleated cell counts. TCRdb's table, derived via immunoSEQ multiplex PCR, lists solely in-frame clones and lacks some. Clonal size and the V and J genes are those of that table, whereas D and trimming came from the DNA. Of 190,000 or so clones in the sample, more than 75% were seen once. The origin of this receptor is a man between 40 and 49 years old with active or convalescent COVID-19. This chain joins TRBV29-1 and TRBJ1-2, with D possibly TRBD1 on 5 matching bases. Specimen: peripheral blood. The CDR3 nucleotides read TGCAGCGCAGAGTCCAGGGACTATGGCTACACCTTC. Protein product: CSAESRDYGYTF.